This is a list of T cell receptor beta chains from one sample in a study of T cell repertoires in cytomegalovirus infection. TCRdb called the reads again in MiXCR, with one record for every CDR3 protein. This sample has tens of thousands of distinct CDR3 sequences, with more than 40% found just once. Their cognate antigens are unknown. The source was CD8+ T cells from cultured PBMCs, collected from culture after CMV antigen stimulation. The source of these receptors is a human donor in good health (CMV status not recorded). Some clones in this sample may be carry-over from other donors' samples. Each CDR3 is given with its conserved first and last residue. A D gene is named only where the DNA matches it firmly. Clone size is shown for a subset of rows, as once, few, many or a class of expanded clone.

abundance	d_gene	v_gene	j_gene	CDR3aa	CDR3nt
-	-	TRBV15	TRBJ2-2	CATSSPANGITGELFF	TGTGCCACCAGCAGTCCCGCCAACGGAATCACCGGGGAGCTGTTTTTT
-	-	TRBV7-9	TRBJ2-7	CASIGGTPYEQYF	TGTGCCAGCATCGGGGGAACGCCCTACGAGCAGTACTTC
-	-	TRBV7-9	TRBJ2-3	CASSLDSPSTDTQYF	TGTGCCAGCAGCTTAGATTCGCCTAGCACAGATACGCAGTATTTT
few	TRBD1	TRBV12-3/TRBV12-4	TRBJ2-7	CASAGTGSYEQYF	TGTGCCAGCGCTGGGACAGGGAGCTACGAGCAGTACTTC
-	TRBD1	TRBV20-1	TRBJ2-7	CSAWDRGSYEQYF	TGCAGTGCTTGGGACAGGGGGTCCTACGAGCAGTACTTC
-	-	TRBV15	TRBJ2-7	CATSEISMGLYEQYF	TGTGCCACCAGCGAAATATCGATGGGTCTCTACGAGCAGTACTTC
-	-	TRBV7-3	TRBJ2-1	CASSLMGWQGRDNEQFF	TGTGCCAGCAGCTTAATGGGCTGGCAGGGCCGGGACAATGAGCAGTTCTTC
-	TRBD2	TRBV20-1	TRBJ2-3	CSAKGTSGRSQYF	TGCAGTGCTAAGGGGACTAGCGGGAGGTCGCAGTATTTT
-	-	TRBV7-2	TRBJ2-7	CASSSRTYEQYF	TGTGCCAGCAGCTCGAGGACGTACGAGCAGTACTTC
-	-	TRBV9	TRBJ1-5	CASSVGLNSNQPQHF	TGTGCCAGCAGCGTAGGACTGAATAGCAATCAGCCCCAGCATTTT
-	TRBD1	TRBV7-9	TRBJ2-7	CASSSRDRGPYEQYF	TGTGCCAGCAGCAGCCGGGACAGGGGCCCCTACGAGCAGTACTTC
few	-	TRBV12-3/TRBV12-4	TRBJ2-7	CASSAAATGLEQYF	TGTGCCAGCAGTGCGGCGGCTACAGGGCTCGAGCAGTACTTC
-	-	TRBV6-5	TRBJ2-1	CASTARGSYNEQFF	TGTGCCAGCACGGCTAGAGGTTCTTACAATGAGCAGTTCTTC
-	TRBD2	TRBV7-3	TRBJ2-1	CASSLAGGYSNEQFF	TGTGCCAGCAGCTTGGCGGGAGGCTACTCCAATGAGCAGTTCTTC
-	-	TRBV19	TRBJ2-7	CASSIVFESGPYEQYF	TGTGCCAGTAGTATAGTATTTGAGAGCGGACCCTACGAGCAGTACTTC
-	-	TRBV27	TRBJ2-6	CASTPRAASGANVLTF	TGTGCCAGCACCCCGAGGGCGGCCTCTGGGGCCAACGTCCTGACTTTC
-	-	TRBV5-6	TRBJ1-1	CASSPYDRNTEAFF	TGTGCCAGCAGCCCGTATGACAGGAACACTGAAGCTTTCTTT
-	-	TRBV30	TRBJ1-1	CAWGLWGTEAFF	TGTGCCTGGGGGCTGTGGGGCACTGAAGCTTTCTTT
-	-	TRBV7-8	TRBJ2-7	CAGQTDNSYEQYF	TGTGCCGGCCAAACAGACAACTCCTACGAGCAGTACTTC
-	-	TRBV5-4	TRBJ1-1	CASSLEVVGQSAEAFF	TGTGCCAGCAGCTTGGAAGTTGTCGGACAATCGGCCGAAGCTTTCTTT
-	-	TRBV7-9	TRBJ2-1	CASSLDISYNEQFF	TGTGCCAGCAGCTTAGATATCTCCTACAATGAGCAGTTCTTC
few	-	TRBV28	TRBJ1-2	CASSLVTGYTF	TGTGCCAGCAGTTTAGTGACCGGCTACACCTTC
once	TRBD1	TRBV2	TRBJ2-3	CASRGTASTDTQYF	TGTGCCAGCAGGGGGACAGCCAGCACAGATACGCAGTATTTT
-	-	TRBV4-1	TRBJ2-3	CASSQDLATDTQYF	TGCGCCAGCAGCCAAGATCTCGCCACAGATACGCAGTATTTT
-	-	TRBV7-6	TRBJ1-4	CASSLATGNEKLFF	TGTGCCAGCAGCTTAGCGACCGGAAATGAAAAACTGTTTTTT
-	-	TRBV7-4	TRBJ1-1	CASSFVRPGTEAFF	TGTGCCAGCAGCTTTGTCCGGCCTGGGACTGAAGCTTTCTTT
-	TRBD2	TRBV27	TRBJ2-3	CASSLELAGADTQYF	TGTGCCAGCAGTTTAGAACTAGCGGGAGCGGATACGCAGTATTTT
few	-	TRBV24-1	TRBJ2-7	CATSDSDYEQYF	TGTGCCACCAGTGATAGTGACTACGAGCAGTACTTC
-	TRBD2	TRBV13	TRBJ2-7	CASSLWTSGRAGHEQYF	TGTGCCAGCAGCCTTTGGACTAGCGGGAGGGCCGGGCACGAGCAGTACTTC
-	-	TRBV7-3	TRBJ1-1	CASSLTVGQGRDTEAFF	TGTGCCAGCAGCTTAACGGTGGGGCAGGGGAGGGACACTGAAGCTTTCTTT
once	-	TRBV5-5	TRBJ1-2	CASSLERRDYGYTF	TGTGCCAGCAGCTTGGAACGGCGCGACTATGGCTACACCTTC
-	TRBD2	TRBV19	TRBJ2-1	CASSPRTSAWDEQFF	TGTGCCAGTAGTCCCCGGACTAGCGCTTGGGATGAGCAGTTCTTC
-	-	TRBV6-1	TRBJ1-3	CASGGNTIYF	TGTGCCAGCGGGGGAAACACCATATATTTT
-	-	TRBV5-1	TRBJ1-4	CASSLEPDSGTNEKLFF	TGCGCCAGCAGCTTGGAGCCGGACTCGGGGACTAATGAAAAACTGTTTTTT
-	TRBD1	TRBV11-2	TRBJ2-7	CASSLGQGYLYEQYF	TGTGCCAGCAGCTTAGGACAGGGTTACCTCTACGAGCAGTACTTC
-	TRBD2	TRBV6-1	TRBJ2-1	CASSPRTSNTEQFF	TGTGCCAGCAGTCCCCGGACTAGCAATACTGAGCAGTTCTTC
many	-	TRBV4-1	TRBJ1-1	CASSQGGRPEAFF	TGCGCCAGCAGCCAAGGTGGACGGCCTGAAGCTTTCTTT
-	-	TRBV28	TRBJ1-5	CASSLLQYQPQHF	TGTGCCAGCAGTTTATTACAGTATCAGCCCCAGCATTTT
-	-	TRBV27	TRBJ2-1	CASSSRRNEQFF	TGTGCCAGCAGTTCCAGGCGTAATGAGCAGTTCTTC
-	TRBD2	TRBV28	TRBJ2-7	CASSDRLAGEGWYEQYF	TGTGCCAGCAGTGACCGACTAGCGGGAGAAGGGTGGTACGAGCAGTACTTC
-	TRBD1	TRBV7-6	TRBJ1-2	CASSLNQGANYGYTF	TGTGCCAGCAGCTTAAACCAGGGGGCGAACTATGGCTACACCTTC
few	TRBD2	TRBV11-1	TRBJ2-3	CASSPRTSGDTDTQYF	TGTGCCAGCAGCCCCCGGACTAGCGGGGACACAGATACGCAGTATTTT
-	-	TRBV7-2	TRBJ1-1	CASSLDRYTEAFF	TGTGCCAGCAGCCTGGACAGATACACTGAAGCTTTCTTT